This entry describes one T cell receptor (beta chain). No antigen is known for it. This sample was taken from a study of cytomegalovirus exposure and HLA in healthy donors. Study background: Inside one of the first data releases sat 80 million to 95 million unique TCRs taken from HLA-typed donors.

Study-level results: Reportedly, fewer N-insertions than the roughly 700-donor mean appeared in an Asian-associated ancestry cluster in a later analysis. No immune exposure information besides CMV serostatus was available. Prior analysis indicated that the majority of TCR beta V segments exhibited productivity approximately 90% or approximately 30% of the time.

CDR1 is MDHEN and CDR2 is SYDVKM in the germline V gene. V lost 3 bases to trimming and J lost 7 bases; unmatched junction nucleotides: 7. The length of the CDR3 is 15 residues. Vbeta (60) and Jbeta (13) primers were used in the PCR. Profiling relied on immunoSEQ multiplex PCR, and the TCRdb table lists in-frame clones only, not all of them. The sample holds tens of thousands of clones; approximately 84% are singletons and the top ten take about 1.2%. The sample comprised PBMCs. The V and J genes are TRBV28 and TRBJ1-5; 9 positions match TRBD1. The sequence came from a girl aged 2 to 9 in good health and CMV-seropositive. The CDR3 here is CASSLDRGFLQPQHF. CDR3 bases: TGTGCCAGCAGTTTGGACAGGGGATTCCTGCAGCCCCAGCATTTT.